The 13 T cell receptor beta chains reported below all come from one sample, sequenced in a study of T cell repertoires in cytomegalovirus infection. TCRdb re-derived calls from the reads in MiXCR, one entry per CDR3 protein. This sample carries some 270,000 distinct CDR3 sequences, 15% to 20% of them seen once, and the ten largest clones take around 47%. The specimen sequenced was CD8+ T cells from PBMCs. These receptors all stem from a human donor in good health (CMV status not recorded). Some clones in this sample may be carry-over from other donors' samples.

This clonotype came up a few times. This chain uses TRBV6-5 with TRBJ1-1; 8 bases agree with TRBD1. The CDR3 runs 16 residues. V lost 2 bases, J lost 4 bases, and 9 bases stayed unmatched. Germline loops: CDR1 MNHEY, CDR2 SVGAGI. The CDR3 DNA follows: TGTGCCAGCAGTTACGGAACAACAGGGACAGGCACTGAAGCTTTCTTT. Protein sequence: CASSYGTTGTGTEAFF.

The V gene is TRBV19, the J gene TRBJ1-1; D not resolved. The germline V gene has CDR1 LNHDA and CDR2 SQIVND (reference sequence). Deletions cut 1 base from V and 5 bases from J, with 11 bases between. The CDR3 covers 14 residues. CDR3 in DNA: TGTGCCAGTAGTATAGTGAGCGAGGAGACTGAAGCTTTCTTT. It yields the protein CASSIVSEETEAFF.

This clonotype has at least ten counts. V usage is TRBV12-3 or TRBV12-4 and J usage is TRBJ2-5; a possible D gene is TRBD2 (5 bases). V gave up 3 bases and J gave up 4 bases, with 12 bases separating them. The CDR3 runs to 14 residues. The CDR3 region is CASSLSLEVETQYF. Here the CDR3 DNA reads TGTGCCAGCAGTTTGAGTCTGGAGGTAGAGACCCAGTACTTC.

The chain has TRBV28 and TRBJ2-7, with a tentative D call TRBD1 (6 bases). Deletions cut 3 bases from V and 2 bases from J, with 14 bases between. Per the germline V gene, CDR1 is MDHEN and CDR2 is SYDVKM. The CDR3 length is 15 residues. The CDR3 spells CASSFLGTGPYEQYF. The CDR3 DNA reads as TGTGCCAGCAGTTTCCTGGGAACAGGGCCCTACGAGCAGTACTTC. The full variable domain, completed using reference TRBV28 and TRBJ2-7, is DVKVTQSSRYLVKRTGEKVFLECVQDMDHENMFWYRQDPGLGLRLIYFSYDVKMKEKGDIPEGYSVSREKKERFSLILESASTNQTSMYLCASSFLGTGPYEQYFGPGTRLTVT.

The J gene is TRBJ1-2, the V gene TRBV7-9; 9 nucleotides agree with TRBD1. Germline CDR1 SEHNR, CDR2 FQNEAQ (reference sequence). This CDR3 region has 17 residues. The V gene end was trimmed by 0 bases and the J gene end by 0 bases; junction bases not matched to a gene: 5. The chain's CDR3 is CASSLAGQGPANYGYTF. The DNA of the CDR3 is TGTGCCAGCAGCTTAGCGGGACAGGGCCCCGCTAACTATGGCTACACCTTC.

This sequence joins TRBV14 and TRBJ1-1; 8 nucleotides match TRBD1. This CDR3 has 17 amino acids. Germline CDR1 reads SGHDN; CDR2 reads FVKESK. V shed 0 bases, J shed 2 bases, and the junction held 8 bases outside the gene matches. The CDR3 DNA reads TGTGCCAGCAGCCAAGAGTCCAGGACAGGGCCTAACACTGAAGCTTTCTTT. Residues: CASSQESRTGPNTEAFF. The complete variable domain, with remaining parts taken from reference TRBV14 and TRBJ1-1, reads EAGVTQFPSHSVIEKGQTVTLRCDPISGHDNLYWYRRVMGKEIKFLLHFVKESKQDESGMPNNRFLAERTGGTYSTLKVQPAELEDSGVYFCASSQESRTGPNTEAFFGQGTRLTVV.

This clonotype has just a few counts. Written as DNA, the CDR3 is TGTGCCAGCAGTGACGGCGCCAGCCCCTACAATGAGCAGTTCTTC. Its translation is CASSDGASPYNEQFF. V usage is TRBV25-1 and J usage is TRBJ2-1, with D unresolved. This CDR3 comprises 15 residues. V gave up 3 bases and J gave up 2 bases, with 11 bases separating them. Germline V CDR1 and CDR2: MGHDK, SYGVNS.

The rearrangement joins TRBV2 to TRBJ2-2; a possible D gene is TRBD1 (6 bases). Deletions cut 6 bases from V and 6 bases from J, with 11 bases between. This CDR3 has 13 amino acids. Germline V CDR1 and CDR2: SNHLY, FYNNEI. Written as DNA, the CDR3 is TGTGCCAGCAGAGGGGACATTGCCGGGGAGCTGTTTTTT. It codes for CASRGDIAGELFF.

Concerning this clonotype itself: A clone one base away is much larger, so this may be a read error. CDR3 region: CASSEDPRAGSKNIQYF. The CDR3 DNA is TGTGCCAGCAGTGAAGACCCCCGGGCTGGCAGCAAAAACATTCAGTACTTC. The rearrangement joins TRBV25-1 to TRBJ2-4, with D hard to call. V lost 2 bases and J 3 bases, leaving 17 bases between the germline ends. Germline V gene data show CDR1 as MGHDK and CDR2 as SYGVNS. The CDR3 is 17 residues long.

This clonotype was counted a few times. The chain carries TRBV7-9 and TRBJ2-2, with TRBD1 matching over 7 bases. The CDR3 has 15 residues. J lost 3 bases, V lost 5 bases, and 6 bases had no gene match. Germline lookup yields CDR1 SEHNR and CDR2 FQNEAQ (reference sequence). CDR3 DNA sequence: TGTGCCAGCAGCGGTACGGGACAGTACACCGGGGAGCTGTTTTTT. As protein: CASSGTGQYTGELFF.

This clonotype showed up just a few times. The chain couples TRBV19 to TRBJ2-7; D is tentatively TRBD1 or TRBD2 (5 bases each). The germline CDR1 and CDR2 sequences are LNHDA and SQIVND (reference sequence). V lost 3 bases to trimming and J lost 6 bases, with 12 bases between them. There are 13 residues in the CDR3. This CDR3 reads CASSIGAEFEQYF. CDR3 coding DNA: TGTGCCAGTAGTATCGGGGCGGAATTCGAGCAGTACTTC.

This sequence joins TRBV6-2 or TRBV6-3 and TRBJ2-1, with 7 bases lining up with TRBD2. The CDR3 sequence is 15 residues long. Germline lookup yields CDR1 MNHEY and CDR2 SVGEGT. Trimming cost V 2 bases and J 9 bases; bases outside gene matches: 10. The CDR3 loop is CASSYANTAGTEQFF. The CDR3, as DNA: TGTGCCAGCAGTTACGCCAATACAGCGGGAACTGAGCAGTTCTTC.

This clonotype was seen many times. The chain joins TRBV7-8 to TRBJ1-5; the D gene is possibly TRBD1 (5 bases). Trimming took 5 bases from V and 7 from J, leaving 12 bases between them. Looked up from germline, CDR1 is SGHVS and CDR2 is FQNEAQ. The CDR3 loop spans 13 amino acids. The CDR3 DNA is TGTGCCAGCAGCCTCGCAGGGTCCCAGCCCCAGCATTTT. Protein: CASSLAGSQPQHF.